This entry concerns a single TCR beta chain. Its specificity is unknown. The CDR3 loop spans 13 amino acids. Germline V CDR1 and CDR2: MNHEY, SMNVEV (reference sequence). V was clipped by 6 bases and J by 7 bases, with 13 bases between them. These data come from a study of glioma-infiltrating T cells. TCR alpha and beta CDR3 regions were amplified from RNA using iRepertoire nested multiplex PCR. TCRdb used MiXCR to reprocess the multiplex PCR reads, holding one entry per CDR3 protein. Found here are tens of thousands of distinct CDR3 sequences, roughly 23% of them singletons; the top ten hold around 7%. Findings of the study overall: Tissue and blood shared very few CDR3 sequences. Non-neoplastic patients had below-expected tissue-blood divergence, while all gliomas exceeded expectation.

Sequencing input: glioma tissue, nonneoplastic brain tissue, or PBMCs (not recorded which). This clonotype originated in a human donor with low-grade glioma or glioblastoma, undergoing nonglioma brain surgery, or in good health (not recorded which). This sequence joins TRBV27 and TRBJ2-1, with a weak D call TRBD1 (5 bases). As DNA, the CDR3 is TGTGCCAGCAGGCAGGTATGGACAAATGAGCAGTTCTTC. Translating gives CASRQVWTNEQFF.